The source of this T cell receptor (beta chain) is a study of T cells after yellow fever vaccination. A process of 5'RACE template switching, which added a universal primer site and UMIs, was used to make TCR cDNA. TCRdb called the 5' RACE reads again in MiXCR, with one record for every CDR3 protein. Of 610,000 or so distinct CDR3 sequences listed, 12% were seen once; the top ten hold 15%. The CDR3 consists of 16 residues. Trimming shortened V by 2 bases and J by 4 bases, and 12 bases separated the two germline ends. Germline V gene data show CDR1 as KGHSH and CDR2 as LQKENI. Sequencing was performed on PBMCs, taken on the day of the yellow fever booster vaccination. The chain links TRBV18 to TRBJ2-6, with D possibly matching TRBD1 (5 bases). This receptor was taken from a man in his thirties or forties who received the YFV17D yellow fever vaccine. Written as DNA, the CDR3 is TGTGCCAGCTCACCAAACCCAGGGCCAGGGGCCAACGTCCTGACTTTC. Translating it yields CASSPNPGPGANVLTF.